These 22 T cell receptor beta chains were sequenced from one sample in a study of cytomegalovirus exposure and HLA in healthy donors. The PCR had 60 Vbeta and 13 Jbeta primers. TCRdb's table, derived via immunoSEQ multiplex PCR, lists solely in-frame clones and lacks some. The sample lists 65,000 to 85,000 clones, approximately 71% occurring once. The sequencing sample was made of PBMCs. These receptors were obtained from a woman under 40 in good health and CMV-seronegative.

This rearrangement joins TRBV7-9 to TRBJ2-5; TRBD1 might be the D (7 bases). Germline V lookup: CDR1 SEHNR, CDR2 FQNEAQ (reference sequence). V gave up 4 bases and J gave up 5 bases, with 20 bases separating them. The CDR3 spans 16 residues. DNA of the CDR3: TGTGCCAGCAGCTCGACATTAGCACAGGGGAGGGAGACCCAGTACTTC. Protein product: CASSSTLAQGRETQYF.

The rearrangement links TRBV30 to TRBJ1-3, with TRBD1 as a possible D gene (6 bases). Germline CDR1 is GTSNPN and CDR2 is SVGIG (reference sequence). This CDR3 spans 14 amino acids. Trimming left V 4 bases short and J 0 bases short, with 10 bases between. The CDR3 protein is CAWMTGTSGNTIYF. The CDR3 DNA reads as TGTGCCTGGATGACAGGAACCTCTGGAAACACCATATATTTT.

The rearrangement links TRBV19 to TRBJ1-4, with D perhaps matching TRBD1 (6 bases). Trimming removed 3 bases at V and 8 bases at J, with 19 bases between. The CDR3 extends over 16 amino acids. Germline CDR1 reads LNHDA; CDR2 reads SQIVND (reference sequence). The CDR3 protein is CASSIGKGVIEEKLFF. CDR3 bases: TGTGCCAGTAGTATCGGAAAGGGGGTAATCGAGGAAAAACTGTTTTTT.

The chain combines TRBV6-6 with TRBJ1-3; D is possibly TRBD1 (5 bases). Germline lookup yields CDR1 MNHNY and CDR2 SVGAGI (reference sequence). V dropped 2 bases and J dropped 7 bases, with 12 bases sitting between them. CDR3 length: 14 residues. CDR3 nucleotides: TGTGCCAGCAGTTACACCGGGGCGGGGAACACCATATATTTT. Its protein product is CASSYTGAGNTIYF.

There are a few counts of this clone. The chain joins TRBV7-9 to TRBJ2-7; D remains unclear. The CDR3 runs to 11 residues. Per the germline V gene, CDR1 is SEHNR and CDR2 is FQNEAQ (reference sequence). The V and J ends lost 2 bases and 5 bases respectively, with 4 bases between them. The DNA of the CDR3 is TGTGCCAGCAGCTTAAGCCACGAGCAGTACTTC. Its translation: CASSLSHEQYF.

In its sample, this clone was seen many times. V usage is TRBV29-1 and J usage is TRBJ1-4; TRBD1 matches at 10 bases. The CDR3 runs to 14 residues. Germline CDR1 and CDR2: SQVTM and ANQGSEA. J gave up 8 bases and V 4 bases, and 7 bases lay outside the gene matches. The CDR3 sequence is CSVAPTGGAEKLFF. CDR3 DNA sequence: TGCAGCGTTGCCCCGACAGGGGGCGCGGAAAAACTGTTTTTT.

The chain combines TRBV2 with TRBJ1-6, with 7 bases lining up with TRBD1. J was trimmed by 2 bases and V by 5 bases; bases with no gene match: 12. The CDR3 extends over 18 amino acids. CDR1 is SNHLY, CDR2 FYNNEI, per germline. CDR3 DNA sequence: TGTGCCAGCAGTTCTCGACCTATCGGACAGGCCTATAATTCACCCCTCCACTTT. Its translation: CASSSRPIGQAYNSPLHF.

Only a few counts were recorded for this clone. The chain carries TRBV7-2 and TRBJ1-4; TRBD1 matches 8 bases. Germline-derived CDR1 and CDR2 are SGHTA and FQGNSA. With 4 bases clipped from V and 5 bases from J, the junction kept 6 bases outside the gene matches. The CDR3 has 15 amino acids. DNA of the CDR3: TGTGCCAGCAGCTGGTCAGGGGGCGCGAATGAAAAACTGTTTTTT. Translation: CASSWSGGANEKLFF. Full variable domain (missing parts from reference TRBV7-2 and TRBJ1-4): GAGVSQSPSNKVTEKGKDVELRCDPISGHTALYWYRQSLGQGLEFLIYFQGNSAPDKSGLPSDRFSAERTGGSVSTLTIQRTQQEDSAVYLCASSWSGGANEKLFFGSGTQLSVL.

J is TRBJ1-3 and V is TRBV5-1; 10 positions match TRBD1. The CDR3 is 16 residues long. The V segment lost 4 bases and the J segment 4 bases; nucleotides outside the gene matches: 8. Germline V gene lookup returns CDR1 SGHRS and CDR2 YFSETQ. DNA of the CDR3: TGCGCCAGCAGCACAGGGGGACAGGGGTCCGGAAACACCATATATTTT. It specifies CASSTGGQGSGNTIYF.

J is TRBJ2-7 and V is TRBV6-1, with TRBD1 as a possible D gene (6 bases). Germline loops: CDR1 MNHNS, CDR2 SASEGT. Trimming cost V 6 bases and J 3 bases, with 15 bases left between them. The CDR3 is 14 amino acids. CDR3 DNA: TGTGCCAGCAGAGCAACAGGGACCGGCTACGAGCAGTACTTC. Its protein is CASRATGTGYEQYF.

This rearrangement joins TRBV5-1 to TRBJ1-4; D call uncertain. CDR1 is SGHRS and CDR2 is YFSETQ in the germline V gene. The CDR3 spans 14 residues. V was pared by 0 bases and J by 7 bases, with 10 bases between. CDR3 loop: CASSLGDRGEKLFF. In DNA, the CDR3 is TGCGCCAGCAGCTTGGGAGATCGTGGTGAAAAACTGTTTTTT.

The genes are TRBV16 and TRBJ2-7, with 7 bases lining up with TRBD1. Germline assignment: CDR1 KGHSY and CDR2 FQNENV. This CDR3 region has 16 residues. Trimming at V came to 3 bases and at J to 2 bases, leaving 10 bases not matched to a gene. In nucleotides, the CDR3 is TGTGCCAGCAGCCAGTTCAGGGGGTTATCTGCCTACGAGCAGTACTTC. It specifies CASSQFRGLSAYEQYF.

The chain links TRBV5-1 to TRBJ2-7; possible D gene TRBD1, 6 bases. CDR3 length: 14 residues. CDR1 is SGHRS, CDR2 YFSETQ, per germline. V was pared by 0 bases and J by 2 bases, with 9 bases between. CDR3 sequence (DNA): TGCGCCAGCAGCTTGGGGCAGGGGCCCTACGAGCAGTACTTC. Its protein is CASSLGQGPYEQYF.

This clone was counted between two and nine times. The V gene is TRBV29-1, the J gene TRBJ2-2; D possibly corresponds to TRBD1 (5 bases). The CDR3 runs to 15 residues. Germline CDR1 reads SQVTM; CDR2 reads ANQGSEA. The V end lost 4 bases, the J end lost 0 bases, and 12 bases lay between the germline ends. The CDR3: CSVGNRPSNTGELFF. CDR3 nucleotide sequence: TGCAGCGTTGGGAACAGGCCCTCGAACACCGGGGAGCTGTTTTTT.

The chain carries TRBV4-1 and TRBJ1-6; D is undetermined. This CDR3 contains 13 residues. V lost 2 bases to trimming and J lost 8 bases, with 7 bases between them. Per germline, CDR1 MGHRA and CDR2 YSYEKL. The CDR3 DNA follows: TGCGCCAGCAGCCAATTGCGGGATTCACCCCTCCACTTT. Protein product: CASSQLRDSPLHF.

This chain joins TRBV4-1 and TRBJ1-2; tentative D call: TRBD1 (6 bases). Trimming took 1 base from V and 4 from J, leaving 13 bases between them. Germline-derived CDR1 and CDR2 are MGHRA and YSYEKL. This CDR3 comprises 15 residues. The CDR3 nucleotides read TGCGCCAGCAGCCAAGGGAAACAGGGACGCTATGGCTACACCTTC. This sequence encodes CASSQGKQGRYGYTF.

This clone appeared once. V and J are TRBV6-1 and TRBJ1-4; 9 bases match TRBD1. The CDR3 covers 14 residues. J was trimmed by 6 bases and V by 3 bases; bases with no gene match: 2. Germline V gene sequence: CDR1 MNHNS, CDR2 SASEGT. The CDR3: CASSDRDRDEKLFF. The CDR3 nucleotides are TGTGCCAGCAGTGACCGGGACAGGGATGAAAAACTGTTTTTT.

The chain employs TRBV5-4 and TRBJ2-2; D unclear. V dropped 4 bases and J dropped 1 base, with 8 bases sitting between them. The length of the CDR3 is 14 residues. From germline, CDR1 is SGHNT and CDR2 YYREEE (reference sequence). CDR3 in amino acids: CASSLEMNTGELFF. CDR3 nucleotides: TGTGCCAGCAGCCTAGAGATGAACACCGGGGAGCTGTTTTTT.

V is TRBV7-9 and J is TRBJ1-2; 7 nucleotides line up with TRBD1. Germline V gene lookup returns CDR1 SEHNR and CDR2 FQNEAQ (reference sequence). Trimming at V came to 0 bases and at J to 2 bases, leaving 3 bases not matched to a gene. The CDR3 contains 15 residues. Written as DNA, the CDR3 is TGTGCCAGCAGCTTAGCGCTGACAGGGAACTATGGCTACACCTTC. Amino acids: CASSLALTGNYGYTF.

The V gene is TRBV30, the J gene TRBJ2-7; maybe TRBD2 (7 bases). CDR1 is GTSNPN, CDR2 SVGIG, per germline (reference sequence). V dropped 2 bases and J dropped 7 bases, with 12 bases sitting between them. This CDR3 spans 12 amino acids. The CDR3 reads CAWSTGRGEQYF. The CDR3 nucleotides read TGTGCCTGGAGTACAGGGAGGGGAGAGCAGTACTTC.

This clone was observed a handful of times. This chain connects TRBV6-1 to TRBJ2-7; D is uncertain. The CDR3 is 14 residues long. The ends were cut back, 2 bases at V and 0 bases at J, with 8 bases in the middle. CDR1 is MNHNS, CDR2 SASEGT, per germline. The CDR3 protein is CASSEYHSSYEQYF. The CDR3 region has the DNA TGTGCCAGCAGTGAATATCACAGCTCCTACGAGCAGTACTTC.

This chain uses TRBV7-9 with TRBJ1-4, with D hard to call. CDR3 length equals 15 residues. The ends were cut back, 5 bases at V and 0 bases at J, with 10 bases in the middle. CDR1 is SEHNR, CDR2 FQNEAQ, per germline (reference sequence). The CDR3: CASSRELATNEKLFF. CDR3 in DNA: TGTGCCAGCAGCCGGGAACTAGCAACTAATGAAAAACTGTTTTTT. The full variable domain, its missing parts supplied by reference TRBV7-9 and TRBJ1-4, is DTGVSQNPRHKITKRGQNVTFRCDPISEHNRLYWYRQTLGQGPEFLTYFQNEAQLEKSRLLSDRFSAERPKGSFSTLEIQRTEQGDSAMYLCASSRELATNEKLFFGSGTQLSVL.